This T cell receptor (beta chain) was profiled in a study of blood T cell repertoires in COVID-19. Study in general: The origin of the acute and convalescent COVID-19 samples was the United States, Italy and Spain.

This table comes from immunoSEQ multiplex PCR, and its TCRdb copy is limited to in-frame clones, with some not included. This repertoire shows around 390,000 clones, roughly 89% found once; its top ten account for about a tenth. This CDR3 contains 14 residues. Between the trimmed V and J ends, which lost 2 bases and 2 bases, there was a span of 9 bases. The germline V gene has CDR1 SGHDN and CDR2 FVKESK. The chain recombines TRBV14 with TRBJ2-5, with D perhaps matching TRBD2 (5 bases). Sequenced: PBMCs or T cells enriched from blood (not recorded which). This TCR came from a woman in her forties or fifties who had recovered from COVID-19. CDR3 region: CASSQFPGQETQYF. The CDR3 DNA reads TGTGCCAGCAGCCAATTTCCGGGGCAAGAGACCCAGTACTTC.